The 2 T cell receptor beta chains presented below share a single source sample, sequenced in a study of blood T cell repertoires in COVID-19 (TCRdb year 2020). The library relied on the immunoSEQ multiplex PCR assay. Held by TCRdb, this immuneACCESS table contains in-frame sequences only and omits some clones. Under half of the omission traces to an unresolved V gene where checked; the cause of the rest is unknown. The sample data list 250,000 to 400,000 clones, and about nine tenths of these were observed just once. The ten most abundant clones make up approximately 5.5% of the sample. The sample comprised PBMCs or T cells enriched from blood (not recorded which). These receptors were obtained from a man in his 60s who had recovered from COVID-19.

The rearrangement uses TRBV5-4 and TRBJ2-1; D remains unclear. Trimming left V 2 bases short and J 0 bases short, with 12 bases between. The germline V gene has CDR1 SGHNT and CDR2 YYREEE (reference sequence). The CDR3 is 16 residues long. The CDR3 nucleotides read TGTGCCAGCAGCTTTGAACCGATGAGCTCCTACAATGAGCAGTTCTTC. Translated: CASSFEPMSSYNEQFF.

The V and J genes are TRBV5-4 and TRBJ2-5; 7 bases are shared with TRBD2. CDR3 length equals 15 residues. V trimming: 4 bases; J trimming: 2 bases; junction bases outside the gene matches: 8. Germline CDR1 is SGHNT and CDR2 is YYREEE (reference sequence). CDR3 DNA: TGTGCCAGCAGCCCGGGGGGAGGGCGGCAAGAGACCCAGTACTTC. Its translation is CASSPGGGRQETQYF.